This entry describes one T cell receptor beta chain. Antigen unknown. This entry comes from a study of cytomegalovirus exposure and HLA in healthy donors. Primers for the PCR totalled 60 Vbeta and 13 Jbeta. The table came from immunoSEQ multiplex PCR; TCRdb's copy has only in-frame clones and leaves some out. The table lists about 160,000 clones, about 80% of them singletons. The CDR3 loop spans 14 amino acids. Germline V gene sequence: CDR1 SEHNR, CDR2 FQNEAQ (reference sequence). Trimming cost V 3 bases and J 4 bases; bases outside gene matches: 3. Broader study findings: The study carried out a later analysis of TCR beta sequences. It associated some 15,000 of them with specific HLA alleles at a false discovery rate of 0.05.

The specimen sequenced was PBMCs. The chain has TRBV7-9 and TRBJ1-5, with 7 bases identical to TRBD1. The TCR sequence derives from a man in his late teens or twenties in good health and CMV-seropositive. The CDR3 coding sequence is TGTGCCAGCAGCTTGGCGACAGGGAATCAGCCCCAGCATTTT. This sequence encodes CASSLATGNQPQHF.